Given below is one T cell receptor (beta chain) in context. Its antigen is undetermined. Use of 60 Vbeta and 13 Jbeta primers characterized the PCR. Data came from immunoSEQ multiplex PCR; TCRdb stores just in-frame clones and leaves some out. This sample has about 170,000 clones; roughly 85% occur once, and the top ten carry around 2.1%. The data were taken from a study of cytomegalovirus exposure and HLA in healthy donors. The junction had 8 bases not matched to a gene; V was cut back by 7 bases and J by 0 bases. The CDR3 runs to 16 residues. Per the germline V gene, CDR1 is MRHNA and CDR2 is SNTAGT. General study points: Three CMV-associated chains were confirmed in vitro to be specific for CMV antigens. Reportedly, fewer N-insertions than the approximately 680-donor mean appeared in an Asian-associated ancestry cluster in a later analysis. The study designated 150 to 200 TCR beta chains cytomegalovirus-associated. In a later analysis, at a false discovery rate of 0.05, about 16,000 TCR beta sequences matched HLA alleles.

This sequence originates from a man between 18 and 35 years old in good health and CMV-seropositive. The V call is TRBV6-4, the J call TRBJ2-3; 9 bases fit TRBD2. Material for sequencing was PBMCs. The CDR3 loop reads CASTEEAGGSTDTQYF. The CDR3 DNA is TGTGCCAGCACCGAAGAGGCGGGGGGGAGCACAGATACGCAGTATTTT.